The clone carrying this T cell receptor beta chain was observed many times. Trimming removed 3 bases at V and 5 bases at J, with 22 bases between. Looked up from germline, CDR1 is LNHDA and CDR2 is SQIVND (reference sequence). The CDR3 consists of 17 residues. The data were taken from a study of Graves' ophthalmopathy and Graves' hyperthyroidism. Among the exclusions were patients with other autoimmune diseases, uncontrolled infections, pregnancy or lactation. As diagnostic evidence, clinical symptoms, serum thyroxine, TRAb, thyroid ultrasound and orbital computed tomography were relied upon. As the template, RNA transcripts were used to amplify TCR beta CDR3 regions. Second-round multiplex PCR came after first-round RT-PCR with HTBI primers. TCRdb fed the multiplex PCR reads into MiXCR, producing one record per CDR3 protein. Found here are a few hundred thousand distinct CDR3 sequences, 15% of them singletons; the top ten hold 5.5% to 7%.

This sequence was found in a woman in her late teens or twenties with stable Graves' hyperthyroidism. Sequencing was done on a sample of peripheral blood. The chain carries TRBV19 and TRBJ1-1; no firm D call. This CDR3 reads CASSIFLGGSRGTEAFF. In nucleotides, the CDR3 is TGTGCCAGTAGTATTTTCCTCGGAGGGTCGCGCGGGACTGAAGCTTTCTTT. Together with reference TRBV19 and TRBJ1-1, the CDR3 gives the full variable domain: DGGITQSPKYLFRKEGQNVTLSCEQNLNHDAMYWYRQDPGQGLRLIYYSQIVNDFQKGDIAEGYSVSREKKESFPLTVTSAQKNPTAFYLCASSIFLGGSRGTEAFFGQGTRLTVV.